Below, 26 T cell receptor beta chains from the same sample are listed, as sequenced in a study of shared clonotypes between healthy human individuals. Produced via immunoSEQ multiplex PCR; TCRdb's table is partial and in-frame only. The data hold over a million clones, with approximately 96% observed a single time. The sample taken for sequencing was naive CD4+ T cells sorted from blood. Subset given: CD45RA+ positively selected. The receptors stem from a man younger than 45 in good health.

V gene TRBV6-6 combines with J gene TRBJ2-3; the D gene is possibly TRBD2 (6 bases). The germline V and J ends were trimmed by 4 bases and 1 base, with 9 bases remaining between them. This CDR3 is 14 amino acids long. Germline assignment: CDR1 MNHNY and CDR2 SVGAGI (reference sequence). The CDR3 bases are TGTGCCAGCAGTTTGTCTAGCGGCACAGATACGCAGTATTTT. This encodes CASSLSSGTDTQYF.

The chain combines TRBV5-5 with TRBJ2-1, with 10 bases aligning to TRBD2. V lost 4 bases and J lost 6; bases outside the gene matches: 7. Germline CDR1 and CDR2: SGHKS and YYEKEE (reference sequence). The length of the CDR3 is 15 residues. The CDR3 protein is CASSKLAGAVNEQFF. CDR3 nucleotide sequence: TGTGCCAGCAGCAAGCTAGCGGGAGCGGTCAATGAGCAGTTCTTC.

This sequence joins TRBV5-8 and TRBJ2-1, with D tentatively TRBD2 (5 bases). The CDR3 spans 16 residues. Trimming shortened V by 5 bases and J by 1 base, and 16 bases separated the two germline ends. Looked up from germline, CDR1 is SGHTS and CDR2 is YDEGEE. CDR3: CASSLKRLNSYNEQFF. For the CDR3, the DNA is TGTGCCAGCAGTCTAAAGAGACTAAATTCCTACAATGAGCAGTTCTTC.

As for this clone: The identical CDR3 is also encoded by other nucleotide sequences in the sample. This chain connects TRBV6-5 to TRBJ2-3; D gene ambiguous. The ends were cut back, 7 bases at V and 0 bases at J, with 5 bases in the middle. This CDR3 comprises 12 residues. CDR1 and CDR2 from the germline V gene are MNHEY and SVGAGI. The CDR3 sequence: CASTGSTDTQYF. CDR3 sequence (DNA): TGTGCCAGCACCGGTAGCACAGATACGCAGTATTTT.

This clone was observed a single time. The rearrangement joins TRBV6-1 to TRBJ2-7; 8 bases map to TRBD1. V lost 6 bases to trimming and J lost 0 bases; unmatched junction nucleotides: 4. Germline CDR1 and CDR2: MNHNS and SASEGT. The CDR3 length is 14 residues. The CDR3 sequence: CASRRQGPSYEQYF. The DNA for the CDR3 is TGTGCCAGCAGGAGACAGGGGCCCTCCTACGAGCAGTACTTC.

The chain has TRBV10-3 and TRBJ1-1, with TRBD1 matching 11 bases. V trimming: 4 bases; J trimming: 1 base; junction bases outside the gene matches: 14. Germline V gene lookup returns CDR1 ENHRY and CDR2 SYGVKD. The CDR3 has 19 residues. Here the CDR3 DNA reads TGTGCCATCAGTGTTTTAGGACAGGGGGCCGCGGAGGGGAACACTGAAGCTTTCTTT. It specifies CAISVLGQGAAEGNTEAFF.

This clone is a singleton in its sample. The chain recombines TRBV28 with TRBJ2-1; D perhaps matches TRBD1 (6 bases). The germline V gene encodes CDR1 MDHEN and CDR2 SYDVKM. The germline V and J ends were trimmed by 5 bases and 0 bases, with 14 bases remaining between them. The CDR3 is made up of 16 amino acids. Here the CDR3 DNA reads TGTGCCAGCAGTGTAACAGGGAAGAGCTCCTACAATGAGCAGTTCTTC. Translation gives CASSVTGKSSYNEQFF.

The chain is built from TRBV5-5 and TRBJ1-5; D gene ambiguous. CDR3 length: 14 residues. Deletions cut 4 bases from V and 4 bases from J, with 12 bases between. Germline V lookup: CDR1 SGHKS, CDR2 YYEKEE (reference sequence). Here the CDR3 DNA reads TGTGCCAGCAGCAGGACGGGGTTTAATCAGCCCCAGCATTTT. It translates to CASSRTGFNQPQHF. The full variable domain, with the rest looked up from reference TRBV5-5 and TRBJ1-5, is DAGVTQSPTHLIKTRGQQVTLRCSPISGHKSVSWYQQVLGQGPQFIFQYYEKEERGRGNFPDRFSARQFPNYSSELNVNALLLGDSALYLCASSRTGFNQPQHFGDGTRLSIL.

This sequence joins TRBV6-1 and TRBJ1-2; unclear D gene. V lost 1 base and J lost 4, with 4 bases in between. The germline gives CDR1 MNHNS, CDR2 SASEGT. CDR3 length: 12 amino acids. The CDR3 loop is CASSEGPYGYTF. The DNA for the CDR3 is TGTGCCAGCAGTGAAGGGCCCTATGGCTACACCTTC.

This chain joins TRBV6-4 and TRBJ2-1; 14 nucleotides agree with TRBD2. After removal of 0 bases from V and 9 bases from J, the junction contained 7 bases not matched to a gene. CDR1 is MRHNA, CDR2 SNTAGT, per germline. The CDR3 is 17 residues long. The CDR3 loop reads CASSDSETSGRASEQFF. CDR3 sequence (DNA): TGTGCCAGCAGTGACTCAGAGACTAGCGGGAGGGCCTCTGAGCAGTTCTTC.

The gene calls are TRBV2 and TRBJ1-5; D is ambiguous. The germline gives CDR1 SNHLY, CDR2 FYNNEI. V was pared by 0 bases and J by 3 bases, with 12 bases between. This CDR3 is built from 16 residues. The CDR3, as DNA: TGTGCCAGCAGTGAAGCGCTGTGGGGTGCCAATCAGCCCCAGCATTTT. Protein: CASSEALWGANQPQHF.

The genes are TRBV29-1 and TRBJ2-3; 7 bases match TRBD2. The CDR3 runs 13 residues. Germline CDR1 is SQVTM and CDR2 is ANQGSEA. The V segment lost 8 bases and the J segment 2 bases; nucleotides outside the gene matches: 7. CDR3 bases: TGCAGCTGTGCCGGGAGGTACACAGATACGCAGTATTTT. Residues: CSCAGRYTDTQYF.

CDR3 coding DNA: TGCGCCAGCAGCCAAGGCCGGGTGATCTACGAGCAGTACTTC. Amino acids: CASSQGRVIYEQYF. The J gene is TRBJ2-7, the V gene TRBV4-3, with D uncertain. The CDR3 has 14 residues. V lost 1 base to trimming and J lost 3 bases, with 10 bases between them. Germline V gene lookup returns CDR1 LGHNA and CDR2 YSLEER.

The gene calls are TRBV28 and TRBJ2-1; 11 nucleotides line up with TRBD2. V trimming: 5 bases; J trimming: 6 bases; junction bases outside the gene matches: 12. Germline assignment: CDR1 MDHEN and CDR2 SYDVKM. The CDR3 contains 17 residues. DNA of the CDR3: TGTGCCAGCAGTCGAGGAGGTCTAGCGGGAGGACTCAATGAGCAGTTCTTC. This gives the protein CASSRGGLAGGLNEQFF.

The chain combines TRBV5-4 with TRBJ2-7; no definite D call. Trimming cost V 2 bases and J 4 bases, with 13 bases left between them. This CDR3 contains 14 residues. CDR1 SGHNT and CDR2 YYREEE come from the germline V gene (reference sequence). CDR3 DNA sequence: TGTGCCAGCAGCTTTGACCTCTTGGCGTACGAGCAGTACTTC. It translates to CASSFDLLAYEQYF.

This sequence joins TRBV10-2 and TRBJ1-2, with a weak D call TRBD1 (5 bases). The CDR3 is 13 amino acids. Trimming took off 8 bases at V and 8 bases at J, with 18 bases between the two ends. Germline V gene sequence: CDR1 WSHSY, CDR2 SAAADI. CDR3 in amino acids: CASGQAGDRGYTF. The CDR3 DNA is TGCGCCAGCGGCCAGGCGGGGGATAGGGGCTACACCTTC.

The genes are TRBV5-1 and TRBJ1-1, with D perhaps matching TRBD1 (6 bases). Germline values: CDR1 SGHRS, CDR2 YFSETQ. Between the trimmed V and J ends, which lost 5 bases and 1 base, there was a span of 15 bases. The CDR3 is made up of 15 amino acids. CDR3 amino acids: CASRYLQGSNTEAFF. DNA of the CDR3: TGCGCCAGCAGATATCTCCAGGGGTCGAACACTGAAGCTTTCTTT.

The J gene is TRBJ2-1, the V gene TRBV11-2, with D uncertain. V gave up 1 base and J gave up 15 bases, with 16 bases separating them. The CDR3 has 13 residues. Germline assignment: CDR1 SGHAT and CDR2 FQNNGV. CDR3 nucleotide sequence: TGTGCCAGCAGCTTAGCGGGTGACGCTTGGCCGTTCTTC. This encodes CASSLAGDAWPFF.

The chain links TRBV18 to TRBJ2-7; 8 bases agree with TRBD1. CDR3 length equals 15 residues. V lost 6 bases, J lost 4 bases, and 11 bases stayed unmatched. Germline V CDR1 and CDR2: KGHSH, LQKENI. DNA of the CDR3: TGTGCCAGCTCCCAGAGGACAGGGTCACCGTACGAGCAGTACTTC. Its protein product is CASSQRTGSPYEQYF.

DNA of the CDR3: TGTGCCAGCAGTTCCCCGGCCGCCGGGCGGGATGAGCAGTTCTTC. It encodes CASSSPAAGRDEQFF. The chain uses TRBV27 and TRBJ2-1; the D gene is possibly TRBD2 (5 bases). The V and J ends lost 4 bases and 8 bases respectively, with 18 bases between them. The CDR3 runs to 15 residues. CDR1 and CDR2 (germline): MNHEY, SMNVEV (reference sequence).

The chain employs TRBV28 and TRBJ1-2, with D unresolved. The V end was cut by 2 bases, the J end by 8 bases, with 15 bases between. The CDR3 loop spans 14 amino acids. CDR1 MDHEN and CDR2 SYDVKM come from the germline V gene. For the CDR3, the DNA is TGTGCCAGCAGTTTACTTCGTGGCGTAGGGGGCTACACCTTC. This sequence encodes CASSLLRGVGGYTF.

V usage is TRBV2 and J usage is TRBJ2-2; no clear D gene. The CDR3 spans 14 residues. Germline loops: CDR1 SNHLY, CDR2 FYNNEI. The ends were cut back, 1 base at V and 4 bases at J, with 7 bases in the middle. In nucleotides, the CDR3 is TGTGCCAGCAGTGAAGTGCCGAGCACCGGGGAGCTGTTTTTT. This encodes CASSEVPSTGELFF.

CDR3 region: CASSLRAGGDTIYF. In DNA form, the CDR3 reads TGTGCCAGCAGCTTGAGGGCAGGGGGGGACACCATATATTTT. The chain has TRBV5-4 and TRBJ1-3; TRBD1 aligns across 7 bases. Germline V gives CDR1 SGHNT, CDR2 YYREEE (reference sequence). CDR3 length equals 14 residues. V was pared by 1 base and J by 8 bases, with 6 bases of the junction left unmatched.

The chain recombines TRBV29-1 with TRBJ2-7; D not certain. This CDR3 is built from 11 residues. The germline V gene has CDR1 SQVTM and CDR2 ANQGSEA. Deletions cut 6 bases from V and 1 base from J, with 7 bases between. This CDR3 reads CSVADSYEQYF. The CDR3 coding sequence is TGCAGCGTGGCGGATTCCTACGAGCAGTACTTC.

The J gene is TRBJ2-5, the V gene TRBV9; D could derive from TRBD1 or TRBD2 (5 bases each). This CDR3 has 17 residues. Germline-derived CDR1 and CDR2 are SGDLS and YYNGEE. V was trimmed by 0 bases and J by 0 bases, leaving 15 bases between them. CDR3 DNA: TGTGCCAGCAGCGTAGATCGGTCGCTGGGGGACCAAGAGACCCAGTACTTC. It specifies CASSVDRSLGDQETQYF. The entire variable domain, with the rest obtained from reference TRBV9 and TRBJ2-5, is as follows: DSGVTQTPKHLITATGQRVTLRCSPRSGDLSVYWYQQSLDQGLQFLIQYYNGEERAKGNILERFSAQQFPDLHSELNLSSLELGDSALYFCASSVDRSLGDQETQYFGPGTRLLVL.

The V gene is TRBV6-5, the J gene TRBJ1-2; the match to TRBD1 covers 8 bases. The CDR3 runs to 14 residues. Germline CDR1 reads MNHEY; CDR2 reads SVGAGI. With V trimmed by 4 bases and J by 4 bases, 5 bases remained unmatched. The CDR3 nucleotides are TGTGCCAGCAGTTTCGGACAGGGAATCTATGGCTACACCTTC. It is translated as CASSFGQGIYGYTF.